The clone carrying this TCR beta chain has only one observation. The data derive from a study of T cell responses to AZD1222 COVID-19 vaccine. From germline, CDR1 is GTSNPN and CDR2 SVGIG (reference sequence). Trimming took 2 bases from V and 4 from J, leaving 8 bases between them. The length of the CDR3 is 13 residues. Sequencing was performed with immunoSEQ multiplex PCR; in TCRdb, only in-frame clones are kept and a portion is missing. The table shows 120,000 to 150,000 clones, with 75% to 95% occurring only once. This TCR derives from an adult in good health. V usage is TRBV30 and J usage is TRBJ2-2; no definite D call. Sequencing used peripheral blood, obtained on day 0 of MenACWY control vaccination. The CDR3 here is CAWSSLGTGELFF. In DNA form, the CDR3 reads TGTGCCTGGAGTTCCTTAGGCACCGGGGAGCTGTTTTTT.